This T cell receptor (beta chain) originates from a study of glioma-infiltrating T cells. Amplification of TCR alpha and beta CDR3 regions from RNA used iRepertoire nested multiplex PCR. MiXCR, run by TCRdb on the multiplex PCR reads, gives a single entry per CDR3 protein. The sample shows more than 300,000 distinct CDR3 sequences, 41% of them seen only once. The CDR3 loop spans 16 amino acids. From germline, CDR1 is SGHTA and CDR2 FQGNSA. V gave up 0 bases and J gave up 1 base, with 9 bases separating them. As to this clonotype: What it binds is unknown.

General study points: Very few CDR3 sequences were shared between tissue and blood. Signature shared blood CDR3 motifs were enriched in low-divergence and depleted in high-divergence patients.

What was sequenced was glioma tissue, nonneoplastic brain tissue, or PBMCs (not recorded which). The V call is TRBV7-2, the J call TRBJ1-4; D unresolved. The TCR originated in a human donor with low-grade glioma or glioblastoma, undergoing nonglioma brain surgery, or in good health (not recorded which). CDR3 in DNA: TGTGCCAGCAGCTTAGCCCCAGCCGGAACTAATGAAAAACTGTTTTTT. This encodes CASSLAPAGTNEKLFF.